This T cell receptor beta chain was sequenced during a study of early T cells in non-severe SARS-CoV-2 infection. About the research overall: Sequencing of bulk RNA from unsorted whole blood was done, without chain pairing.

The CDR3 spans 13 residues. V trimming: 4 bases; J trimming: 8 bases; junction bases outside the gene matches: 6. CDR1 and CDR2 from the germline V gene are SGHVS and FNYEAQ. In its sample, this clonotype was seen many times. Unique molecular identifiers tagged individual cDNA molecules. TCRdb used MiXCR to reprocess the 5' RACE reads, holding one entry per CDR3 protein. The repertoire includes around 20,000 distinct CDR3 sequences, 4% of them detected once, and more than 1.2% sits in the top ten. V is TRBV7-6 and J is TRBJ1-1; TRBD1 aligns across 8 bases. The receptor was derived from an adult who was a healthcare worker with PCR-confirmed SARS-CoV-2 infection or an uninfected control (not recorded which). Sequenced: whole blood. CDR3 region: CASSSGQGREAFF. The CDR3, as DNA: TGTGCCAGCAGCTCCGGACAGGGTAGGGAAGCTTTCTTT.